The 17 T cell receptor beta chains presented below share a single source sample, sequenced in a study of CD8 T cells in ankylosing spondylitis. TCRdb re-analysed the 5' RACE reads in MiXCR, keeping a single row per CDR3 protein. Of nearly 250,000 distinct CDR3 sequences in the sample, roughly 32% were seen once. The sample consisted of blood, either unsorted or a sorted T cell fraction (not recorded which). The receptors shown here come from a male donor with ankylosing spondylitis or in good health (not recorded which).

This clonotype was detected a few times. V gene TRBV7-2 combines with J gene TRBJ2-5; D might be TRBD1 (6 bases). CDR1 SGHTA and CDR2 FQGNSA come from the germline V gene. This CDR3 comprises 13 residues. V lost 2 bases, J lost 4 bases, and 8 bases lay in between. The CDR3 spells CASSLWGPETQYF. CDR3 DNA: TGTGCCAGCAGCTTATGGGGGCCAGAGACCCAGTACTTC.

The chain joins TRBV20-1 to TRBJ1-4, with 7 bases fitting TRBD1. CDR3 length equals 17 residues. Germline-derived CDR1 and CDR2 are DFQATT and SNEGSKA (reference sequence). V lost 4 bases to trimming and J lost 5 bases; unmatched junction nucleotides: 16. The CDR3 is CSAKGYIQDRPNEKLFF. The CDR3 coding sequence is TGCAGTGCTAAGGGGTATATTCAGGACAGGCCGAATGAAAAACTGTTTTTT.

V is TRBV7-2 and J is TRBJ1-3, with unresolved D. Germline CDR1 and CDR2: SGHTA and FQGNSA. V was pared by 6 bases and J by 4 bases, with 4 bases between. The CDR3 length is 11 residues. CDR3 nucleotide sequence: TGTGCCAGCAGACAGGGAAACACCATATATTTT. This gives the protein CASRQGNTIYF.

The table lists this clonotype with a few counts. The rearrangement joins TRBV12-3 or TRBV12-4 to TRBJ1-2; D call uncertain. The CDR3 has 13 residues. V was shortened by 1 base and J by 7 bases, with 10 bases between the two germline ends. In DNA, the CDR3 is TGTGCCAGCAGTTTAGGGGCAGGACGTGGCTACACCTTC. This sequence encodes CASSLGAGRGYTF.

V is TRBV6-1 and J is TRBJ2-7, with D possibly being TRBD1 (5 bases). CDR1 MNHNS and CDR2 SASEGT come from the germline V gene. V was shortened by 6 bases and J by 3 bases, with 15 bases between the two germline ends. This CDR3 region has 14 residues. The CDR3 region is CASRPDSSYYEQYF. CDR3 in DNA: TGTGCCAGCAGACCAGACAGTTCATACTACGAGCAGTACTTC.

The chain combines TRBV5-5 with TRBJ2-5, with D uncertain. V lost 0 bases and J lost 3, with 6 bases in between. The CDR3 length is 13 residues. Germline V CDR1 and CDR2: SGHKS, YYEKEE (reference sequence). The CDR3 nucleotides read TGTGCCAGCAGCTTGGCCAGCAAAGAGACCCAGTACTTC. Amino acids: CASSLASKETQYF.

This clonotype came up a few times. The chain combines TRBV7-2 with TRBJ2-7; D remains unclear. V gave up 5 bases and J gave up 3 bases, with 14 bases separating them. CDR1 is SGHTA, CDR2 FQGNSA, per germline. The CDR3 runs 14 residues. Written as DNA, the CDR3 is TGTGCCAGCAGCCCCGTCGCCGGGTACTACGAGCAGTACTTC. Encoded protein: CASSPVAGYYEQYF.

This clonotype was seen a handful of times. V and J are TRBV10-3 and TRBJ2-3; D not certain. The CDR3 totals 11 residues. Trimming left V 4 bases short and J 3 bases short, with 2 bases between. Germline V lookup: CDR1 ENHRY, CDR2 SYGVKD. CDR3 sequence: CAISGTDTQYF. The CDR3 nucleotides are TGTGCCATCAGTGGTACAGATACGCAGTATTTT.

In this sample, this clonotype turned up many times. The rearrangement uses TRBV20-1 and TRBJ2-3, with TRBD1 identical over 10 bases. V dropped 5 bases and J dropped 3; count of bases not matched to a gene: 5. Germline assignment: CDR1 DFQATT and CDR2 SNEGSKA (reference sequence). This CDR3 region has 14 residues. In nucleotides, the CDR3 is TGCAGTGCTCCCCCGGGACAGGGGACAGATACGCAGTATTTT. This codes for CSAPPGQGTDTQYF.

The chain recombines TRBV7-2 with TRBJ2-6; 7 bases map to TRBD2. V shed 6 bases, J shed 3 bases, and the junction held 2 bases outside the gene matches. This CDR3 has 14 residues. Germline values: CDR1 SGHTA, CDR2 FQGNSA. The CDR3 region has the DNA TGTGCCAGCAGGCCGGGGGGTGGGGCCAACGTCCTGACTTTC. This encodes CASRPGGGANVLTF.

This clonotype was counted between two and nine times. The rearrangement joins TRBV7-3 to TRBJ2-3, with 7 bases matching TRBD2. Per germline, CDR1 SGHTA and CDR2 FQGTGA. The CDR3 is 12 residues long. Trimming removed 3 bases from V and 10 bases from J; junction bases left unmatched: 4. CDR3 nucleotides: TGTGCCAGCAGCTTGGCGGGGGAGTCGCAGTATTTT. It is translated as CASSLAGESQYF.

The chain has TRBV10-3 and TRBJ2-5; 9 bases are shared with TRBD2. J was trimmed by 4 bases and V by 6 bases; bases with no gene match: 9. The germline V gene encodes CDR1 ENHRY and CDR2 SYGVKD. The CDR3 length is 15 residues. For the CDR3, the DNA is TGTGCCATCAGCCCCCGGACTAGCGTAGGAGAGACCCAGTACTTC. Translating gives CAISPRTSVGETQYF.

The J gene is TRBJ2-1, the V gene TRBV20-1, with D perhaps matching TRBD1 (6 bases). V was shortened by 1 base and J by 0 bases, with 13 bases between the two germline ends. The CDR3 extends over 16 amino acids. The germline V gene has CDR1 DFQATT and CDR2 SNEGSKA (reference sequence). CDR3 residues: CSARVVGGPSYNEQFF. The CDR3 region has the DNA TGCAGTGCTAGAGTGGTAGGGGGTCCCTCCTACAATGAGCAGTTCTTC.

The chain uses TRBV10-3 and TRBJ2-1; 11 positions match TRBD1. V shed 0 bases and J 2 bases; nucleotides not matched to a gene: 9. The germline V gene encodes CDR1 ENHRY and CDR2 SYGVKD. The CDR3 sequence is 19 residues long. Here the CDR3 reads CAISESLGGGQGAYNEQFF. Written as DNA, the CDR3 is TGTGCCATCAGTGAGTCCCTAGGGGGGGGACAGGGGGCCTACAATGAGCAGTTCTTC.

The sample holds a few counts of this clonotype. The V call is TRBV10-3, the J call TRBJ2-2; no clear D gene. Per germline, CDR1 ENHRY and CDR2 SYGVKD. Between the trimmed V and J ends, which lost 8 bases and 4 bases, there was a span of 8 bases. There are 12 residues in the CDR3. In DNA form, the CDR3 reads TGTGCCATCGGGCCGGGCACCGGGGAGCTGTTTTTT. It specifies CAIGPGTGELFF.

Here the CDR3 reads CASLTDRGRGGTQYF. The CDR3 nucleotides read TGTGCCAGCCTTACCGACAGGGGGCGAGGTGGCACGCAGTATTTT. The V and J genes are TRBV7-2 and TRBJ2-3, with 10 bases lining up with TRBD1. The junction had 14 bases not matched to a gene; V was cut back by 8 bases and J by 9 bases. The CDR3 contains 15 residues. The V gene's germline CDR1 is SGHTA and CDR2 FQGNSA.

This clonotype showed up just a few times. The gene calls are TRBV20-1 and TRBJ2-2, with a possible D match to TRBD1 (5 bases). Germline V lookup: CDR1 DFQATT, CDR2 SNEGSKA (reference sequence). Trimming left V 2 bases short and J 3 bases short, with 10 bases between. This CDR3 is 14 amino acids long. The chain's CDR3 is CSARPRQYTGELFF. The CDR3 coding sequence is TGCAGTGCTAGACCCAGACAGTACACCGGGGAGCTGTTTTTT.